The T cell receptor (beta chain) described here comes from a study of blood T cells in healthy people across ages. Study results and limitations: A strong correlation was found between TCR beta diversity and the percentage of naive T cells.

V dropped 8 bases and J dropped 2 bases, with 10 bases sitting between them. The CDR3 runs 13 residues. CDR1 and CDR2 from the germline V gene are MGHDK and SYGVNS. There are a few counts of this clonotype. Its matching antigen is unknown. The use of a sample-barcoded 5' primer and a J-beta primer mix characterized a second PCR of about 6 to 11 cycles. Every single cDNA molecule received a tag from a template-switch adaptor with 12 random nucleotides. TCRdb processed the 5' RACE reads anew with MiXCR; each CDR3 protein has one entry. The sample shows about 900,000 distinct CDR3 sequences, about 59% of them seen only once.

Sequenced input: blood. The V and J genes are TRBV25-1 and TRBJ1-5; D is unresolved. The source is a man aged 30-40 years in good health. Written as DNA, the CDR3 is TGTGCCAGCCGAGGGATGGGCAATCAGCCCCAGCATTTT. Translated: CASRGMGNQPQHF. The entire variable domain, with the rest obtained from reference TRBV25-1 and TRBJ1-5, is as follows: EADIYQTPRYLVIGTGKKITLECSQTMGHDKMYWYQQDPGMELHLIHYSYGVNSTEKGDLSSESTVSRIRTEHFPLTLESARPSHTSQYLCASRGMGNQPQHFGDGTRLSIL.